This is a list of T cell receptor beta chains from one sample in a study of cytomegalovirus exposure and HLA in healthy donors. The assay was immunoSEQ multiplex PCR, and TCRdb's table has in-frame clones only and misses some. The sample contains approximately 200,000 clones, over 65% of which appear only once. Sequencing was performed on PBMCs. These receptors all stem from a human donor in good health. Each CDR3 is given with its conserved first and last residue. The order of the fields is V gene, J gene, D gene, clone size, CDR3 protein, CDR3 DNA. D genes are given only for firm matches. The listing skips clone size in some rows; elsewhere it reads once, few, many or a size class.

V: TRBV19
J: TRBJ2-5
D: -
size: -
CDR3: CASSIEGGAGETQYF
DNA: TGTGCCAGTAGTATAGAGGGCGGAGCAGGGGAGACCCAGTACTTC

V: TRBV10-3
J: TRBJ2-7
D: TRBD2
size: -
CDR3: CATGLAGANKQYF
DNA: TGTGCCACCGGACTAGCGGGAGCCAACAAGCAGTACTTC

V: TRBV7-9
J: TRBJ2-7
D: TRBD1
size: -
CDR3: CASSGVRDSKIYEQYF
DNA: TGTGCCAGCAGCGGTGTCCGGGACAGCAAAATCTACGAGCAGTACTTC

V: TRBV19
J: TRBJ2-1
D: TRBD2
size: -
CDR3: CASSIGLAGAYNEQFF
DNA: TGTGCCAGTAGTATAGGCCTAGCGGGTGCCTACAATGAGCAGTTCTTC

V: TRBV5-1
J: TRBJ2-1
D: TRBD2
size: -
CDR3: CASSSGLAGGSYNEQFF
DNA: TGCGCCAGCAGCTCCGGACTAGCGGGAGGGTCCTACAATGAGCAGTTCTTC

V: TRBV4-2
J: TRBJ2-1
D: TRBD2
size: -
CDR3: CASSPTGTGGPGEQFF
DNA: TGTGCCAGCAGCCCCACGGGTACGGGAGGGCCGGGTGAGCAGTTCTTC

V: TRBV6-5
J: TRBJ2-7
D: -
size: -
CDR3: CASSYSPGGSYEQYF
DNA: TGTGCCAGCAGTTACTCACCAGGGGGGTCCTACGAGCAGTACTTC

V: TRBV5-6
J: TRBJ2-7
D: -
size: -
CDR3: CASSWGENEQYF
DNA: TGTGCCAGCTCCTGGGGGGAGAACGAGCAGTACTTC

V: TRBV5-1
J: TRBJ1-1
D: -
size: -
CDR3: CASSLTGLWNTEAFF
DNA: TGCGCCAGCAGCTTGACAGGGTTGTGGAACACTGAAGCTTTCTTT

V: TRBV19
J: TRBJ1-4
D: -
size: -
CDR3: CASSHTVQSTNEKLFF
DNA: TGTGCCAGTAGTCACACCGTCCAGTCAACTAATGAAAAACTGTTTTTT

V: TRBV18
J: TRBJ2-2
D: -
size: -
CDR3: CAQGTDNTGELFF
DNA: TGTGCCCAAGGTACAGACAACACCGGGGAGCTGTTTTTT

V: TRBV6-5
J: TRBJ2-7
D: TRBD1
size: -
CDR3: CASSMTGPYEQYF
DNA: TGTGCCAGCAGTATGACAGGGCCCTACGAGCAGTACTTC

V: TRBV18
J: TRBJ1-1
D: -
size: few
CDR3: CASSPTGGGTEAFF
DNA: TGTGCCAGCTCCCCAACGGGAGGGGGCACTGAAGCTTTCTTT

V: TRBV27
J: TRBJ2-6
D: -
size: -
CDR3: CASLGSGANVLTF
DNA: TGTGCTTCCCTCGGGTCTGGGGCCAACGTCCTGACTTTC

V: TRBV11-1
J: TRBJ2-3
D: -
size: -
CDR3: CASSEDPDSRTDTQYF
DNA: TGTGCCAGCAGCGAGGACCCGGACAGCCGCACAGATACGCAGTATTTT

V: TRBV13
J: TRBJ2-1
D: -
size: -
CDR3: CASSGRDSRSYNEQFF
DNA: TGTGCCAGCAGCGGACGGGACTCGCGATCCTACAATGAGCAGTTCTTC

V: TRBV6-6
J: TRBJ2-7
D: TRBD1
size: -
CDR3: CASSNFRDRAEQYF
DNA: TGTGCCAGCAGTAACTTCCGGGACAGGGCCGAGCAGTACTTC

V: TRBV7-9
J: TRBJ2-3
D: TRBD2
size: -
CDR3: CASSETSRGTDTQYF
DNA: TGTGCCAGCAGCGAGACTAGCAGGGGCACAGATACGCAGTATTTT

V: TRBV9
J: TRBJ1-5
D: TRBD1
size: -
CDR3: CASSAGTDNQPQHF
DNA: TGTGCCAGCAGCGCCGGGACAGATAATCAGCCCCAGCATTTT

V: TRBV6-4
J: TRBJ2-1
D: TRBD2
size: once
CDR3: CASSREGGINEQFF
DNA: TGTGCCAGCTCGCGGGAGGGCGGTATCAATGAGCAGTTCTTC

V: TRBV5-1
J: TRBJ1-1
D: -
size: -
CDR3: CASSLGGRPNTEAFF
DNA: TGCGCCAGCAGCTTGGGGGGGAGGCCCAACACTGAAGCTTTCTTT

V: TRBV7-9
J: TRBJ2-1
D: TRBD2
size: -
CDR3: CSSSSRSTSTSGRGNEQFF
DNA: TGTTCCAGCAGCTCTCGAAGCACCTCTACTAGCGGGAGGGGCAATGAGCAGTTCTTC

V: TRBV5-1
J: TRBJ2-7
D: -
size: -
CDR3: CATRQGTGAAYEQYF
DNA: TGCGCCACCCGGCAGGGAACAGGAGCCGCCTACGAGCAGTACTTC

V: TRBV10-3
J: TRBJ2-3
D: -
size: -
CDR3: CAISEYEFSTDTQYF
DNA: TGTGCCATCAGTGAATATGAGTTTAGCACAGATACGCAGTATTTT

V: TRBV5-8
J: TRBJ2-2
D: TRBD1
size: -
CDR3: CASGYGTANTGELFF
DNA: TGTGCCAGCGGCTACGGGACAGCGAACACCGGGGAGCTGTTTTTT

V: TRBV28
J: TRBJ2-6
D: -
size: -
CDR3: CASSFPGSLGANVLTF
DNA: TGTGCCAGCAGTTTTCCCGGGAGTCTTGGGGCCAACGTCCTGACTTTC

V: TRBV6-6
J: TRBJ2-1
D: -
size: -
CDR3: CASSYHQTGHYNEQFF
DNA: TGTGCCAGCAGTTACCACCAGACAGGTCACTACAATGAGCAGTTCTTC

V: TRBV4-1
J: TRBJ2-2
D: -
size: -
CDR3: CASSQLYLTGELFF
DNA: TGCGCCAGCAGCCAACTCTACCTAACCGGGGAGCTGTTTTTT

V: TRBV19
J: TRBJ1-5
D: -
size: -
CDR3: CASSMGRGHNQPQHF
DNA: TGTGCCAGTAGTATGGGCAGGGGACATAATCAGCCCCAGCATTTT